This T cell receptor beta chain was identified in a study of blood T cell repertoires in COVID-19. Germline V gives CDR1 SGHNT, CDR2 YYREEE (reference sequence). The CDR3 has 14 residues. J lost 10 bases, V lost 4 bases, and 8 bases had no gene match. Clones were read by immunoSEQ multiplex PCR, and TCRdb kept only the in-frame ones, dropping some. The table records over 25,000 clones, over 80% of them present only once. The receptor's source is a man aged 65 to 79 with acute or convalescent COVID-19. Sequenced input: peripheral blood. J is TRBJ1-4 and V is TRBV5-4, with 9 bases matching TRBD1. The DNA for the CDR3 is TGTGCCAGCAGCGGACAGGGGTTGGGGGGAAAACTGTTTTTT. Encoded protein: CASSGQGLGGKLFF.